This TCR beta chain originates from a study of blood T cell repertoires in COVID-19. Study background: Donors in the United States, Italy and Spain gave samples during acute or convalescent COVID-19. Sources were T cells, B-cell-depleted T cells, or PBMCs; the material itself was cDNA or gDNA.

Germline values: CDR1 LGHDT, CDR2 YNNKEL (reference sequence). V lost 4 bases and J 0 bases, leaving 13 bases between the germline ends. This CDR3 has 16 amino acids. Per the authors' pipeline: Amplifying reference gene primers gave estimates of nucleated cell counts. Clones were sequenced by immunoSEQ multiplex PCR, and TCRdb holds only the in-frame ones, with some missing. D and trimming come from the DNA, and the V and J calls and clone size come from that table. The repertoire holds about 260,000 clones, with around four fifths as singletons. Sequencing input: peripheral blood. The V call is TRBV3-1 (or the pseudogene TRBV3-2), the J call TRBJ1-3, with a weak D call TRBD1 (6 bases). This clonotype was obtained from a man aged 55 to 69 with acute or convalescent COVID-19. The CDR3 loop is CASSLPDRSSGNTIYF. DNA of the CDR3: TGTGCCAGCAGCCTTCCCGACAGGAGCTCTGGAAACACCATATATTTT.